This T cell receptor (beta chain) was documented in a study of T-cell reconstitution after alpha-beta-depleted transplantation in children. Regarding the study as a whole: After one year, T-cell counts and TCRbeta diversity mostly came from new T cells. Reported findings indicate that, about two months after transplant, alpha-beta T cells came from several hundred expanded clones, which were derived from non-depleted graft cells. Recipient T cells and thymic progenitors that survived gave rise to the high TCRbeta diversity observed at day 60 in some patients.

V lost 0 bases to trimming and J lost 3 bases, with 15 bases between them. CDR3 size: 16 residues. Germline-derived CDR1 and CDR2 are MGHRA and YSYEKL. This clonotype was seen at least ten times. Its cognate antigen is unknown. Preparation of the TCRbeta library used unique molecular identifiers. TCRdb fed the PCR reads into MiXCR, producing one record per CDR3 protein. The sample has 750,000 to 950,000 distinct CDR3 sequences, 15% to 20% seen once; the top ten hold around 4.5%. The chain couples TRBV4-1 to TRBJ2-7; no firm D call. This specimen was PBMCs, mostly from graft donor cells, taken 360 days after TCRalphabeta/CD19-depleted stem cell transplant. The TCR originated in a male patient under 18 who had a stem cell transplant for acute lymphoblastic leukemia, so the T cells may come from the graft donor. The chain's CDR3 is CASSQDLQLAVYEQYF. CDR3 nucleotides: TGCGCCAGCAGCCAAGATCTGCAACTGGCCGTCTACGAGCAGTACTTC.